The 27 T cell receptor beta chains below all came from one sample that was sequenced in a study of T cells after yellow fever vaccination. MiXCR, applied by TCRdb to the 5' RACE reads, yields one record per CDR3 protein. The sample includes roughly 150,000 distinct CDR3 sequences, approximately 6.8% of them seen just once. The source material was CD4+ T cells sorted from PBMCs, sampled less than 6 days after the first yellow fever vaccination. These TCRs come from a man younger than 30 who received the YFV17D yellow fever vaccine.

This clonotype was seen many times. The chain is built from TRBV5-1 and TRBJ1-4; 7 bases line up with TRBD1. Germline V gene lookup returns CDR1 SGHRS and CDR2 YFSETQ. This CDR3 has 15 residues. V trimming: 3 bases; J trimming: 0 bases; junction bases outside the gene matches: 2. The CDR3 DNA sequence: TGCGCCAGCAGCTCTACAGGGGCAACTAATGAAAAACTGTTTTTT. Its translation: CASSSTGATNEKLFF.

This clonotype was detected only a few times. The chain uses TRBV7-9 and TRBJ2-7; no definite D call. This CDR3 is 12 amino acids long. Germline loops: CDR1 SEHNR, CDR2 FQNEAQ (reference sequence). The V and J ends lost 1 base and 5 bases respectively, with 6 bases between them. The CDR3, as DNA: TGTGCCAGCAGCTTAGATCTCAACGAGCAGTACTTC. This sequence encodes CASSLDLNEQYF.

This clonotype was seen a few times. V usage is TRBV5-1 and J usage is TRBJ2-7; D is possibly TRBD1 or TRBD2 (5 bases each). Deletions cut 2 bases from V and 2 bases from J, with 11 bases between. The germline V gene encodes CDR1 SGHRS and CDR2 YFSETQ. This CDR3 spans 14 amino acids. The CDR3 region has the DNA TGCGCCAGCAGCTTTTACGGGGCAACCTACGAGCAGTACTTC. It yields the protein CASSFYGATYEQYF.

The table lists this clonotype with many counts. J is TRBJ2-2 and V is TRBV29-1; D perhaps matches TRBD1 (6 bases). Germline CDR1 SQVTM, CDR2 ANQGSEA. Trimming removed 2 bases from V and 6 bases from J, with 7 bases in between. This CDR3 is built from 12 residues. CDR3 in amino acids: CSVEKGAGELFF. The CDR3 DNA reads as TGCAGCGTTGAAAAGGGGGCCGGGGAGCTGTTTTTT.

This clonotype has a count of ten or more. The CDR3 bases are TGTGCCATCAGGCCCCATGCGAACACCGGGGAGCTGTTTTTT. It yields the protein CAIRPHANTGELFF. V and J are TRBV10-3 and TRBJ2-2; D gene unclear. This CDR3 contains 14 residues. Germline V gives CDR1 ENHRY, CDR2 SYGVKD. The V and J ends lost 6 bases and 0 bases respectively, with 8 bases between them.

This clonotype was observed at least ten times. V usage is TRBV12-3 or TRBV12-4 and J usage is TRBJ2-5, with D possibly matching TRBD2 (7 bases). V lost 2 bases to trimming and J lost 7 bases, with 17 bases between them. CDR3 length: 15 amino acids. The CDR3: CASSLLGGGGWTQYF. CDR3 DNA: TGTGCCAGCAGTTTACTGGGGGGAGGGGGATGGACCCAGTACTTC.

This clonotype was seen many times. The rearrangement uses TRBV12-3 or TRBV12-4 and TRBJ1-6; D is undetermined. V lost 7 bases and J lost 6, with 10 bases in between. The CDR3 is made up of 13 amino acids. In nucleotides, the CDR3 is TGTGCCAGCACACCCAGCTCTAATTCACCCCTCCACTTT. As protein: CASTPSSNSPLHF.

This clonotype occurred many times. J is TRBJ2-7 and V is TRBV12-3 or TRBV12-4; 8 bases are shared with TRBD2. The CDR3 is made up of 15 amino acids. V lost 3 bases to trimming and J lost 3 bases; unmatched junction nucleotides: 7. DNA for the CDR3: TGTGCCAGCAGTTTCGTGAGCGGGGGAGTCTACGAGCAGTACTTC. Translation: CASSFVSGGVYEQYF.

This clonotype came up many times. This sequence joins TRBV7-2 and TRBJ2-3; 9 positions agree with TRBD2. V shed 6 bases and J 6 bases; nucleotides not matched to a gene: 10. CDR3 length: 15 amino acids. Germline CDR1 reads SGHTA; CDR2 reads FQGNSA. This CDR3 is CASSLGLAVADTQYF. CDR3 DNA: TGTGCCAGCAGTCTGGGACTAGCTGTGGCGGATACGCAGTATTTT.

This clonotype has more than one count but fewer than ten. This chain links TRBV4-2 with TRBJ1-3; D is uncertain. Between the trimmed V and J ends, which lost 0 bases and 0 bases, there was a span of 9 bases. This CDR3 has 16 residues. Germline lookup yields CDR1 LGHNA and CDR2 YNFKEQ. CDR3 bases: TGTGCCAGCAGCCAAGAGTTAGTTCGCTCTGGAAACACCATATATTTT. Translated: CASSQELVRSGNTIYF.

This clonotype occurred many times. The chain has TRBV12-3 or TRBV12-4 and TRBJ1-1, with a weak D call TRBD1 (5 bases). V was shortened by 8 bases and J by 4 bases, with 17 bases between the two germline ends. The length of the CDR3 is 14 residues. This chain's CDR3 is CASLGHLEITEAFF. DNA for the CDR3: TGTGCCAGCCTCGGACATCTGGAGATCACTGAAGCTTTCTTT.

This clonotype was counted many times. The V and J genes are TRBV7-8 and TRBJ2-1, with D possibly TRBD2 on 6 matching bases. The V gene's germline CDR1 is SGHVS and CDR2 FQNEAQ. Trimming took 7 bases from V and 4 from J, leaving 17 bases between them. The CDR3 is 15 amino acids. In nucleotides, the CDR3 is TGTGCCAGCACCTTTCGCGGGGCTAGATACAATGAGCAGTTCTTC. This sequence encodes CASTFRGARYNEQFF. Looking up the rest from reference TRBV7-8 and TRBJ2-1 gives the full variable domain: GAGVSQSPRYKVAKRGQDVALRCDPISGHVSLFWYQQALGQGPEFLTYFQNEAQLDKSGLPSDRFFAERPEGSVSTLKIQRTQQEDSAVYLCASTFRGARYNEQFFGPGTRLTVL.

There are many counts of this clonotype. The genes are TRBV6-5 and TRBJ2-1; maybe TRBD1 (6 bases). This CDR3 is 16 amino acids long. Deletions cut 7 bases from V and 4 bases from J, with 20 bases between. Per germline, CDR1 MNHEY and CDR2 SVGAGI. CDR3 DNA: TGTGCCAGCATTTTAAGGGGGACGGAGACTTACAATGAGCAGTTCTTC. Its protein is CASILRGTETYNEQFF.

About this clonotype: A much larger clone is a single base away; this may be a read error. The V call is TRBV6-2 or TRBV6-3, the J call TRBJ2-5, with TRBD1 matching 10 bases. Germline V gene sequence: CDR1 MNHEY, CDR2 SVGEGT. The CDR3 extends over 19 amino acids. The CDR3 DNA follows: TGTGCCAGCACCTACCCCCGCGACAGGGGGCCCTGGTACCAAGAGACCCAGAACTTC. This codes for CASTYPRDRGPWYQETQNF.

This clonotype was recorded a few times. V and J are TRBV7-2 and TRBJ2-3; 7 nucleotides match TRBD1. This CDR3 has 13 amino acids. Germline CDR1 and CDR2: SGHTA and FQGNSA. V lost 5 bases and J lost 3; bases outside the gene matches: 2. The CDR3 DNA follows: TGTGCCAGCAGCACAGGGGAAACAGATACGCAGTATTTT. Translating gives CASSTGETDTQYF.

This clonotype was seen a handful of times. The rearrangement uses TRBV4-1 and TRBJ1-1; 7 bases align to TRBD1. V was pared by 5 bases and J by 0 bases, with 9 bases of the junction left unmatched. The CDR3 runs 16 residues. Germline lookup yields CDR1 MGHRA and CDR2 YSYEKL. The CDR3 spells CASSRNRTGMNTEAFF. The CDR3 nucleotides are TGCGCCAGCAGCAGAAACCGGACAGGAATGAACACTGAAGCTTTCTTT.

This clonotype was seen repeatedly, ten times or more. V usage is TRBV5-6 and J usage is TRBJ2-5; D gene uncertain. In germline, CDR1 is SGHDT, CDR2 YYEEEE. The CDR3 contains 13 residues. Trimming left V 0 bases short and J 5 bases short, with 8 bases between. Here the CDR3 reads CASSLARLETQYF. The CDR3, as DNA: TGTGCCAGCAGCTTGGCGCGATTGGAGACCCAGTACTTC.

In its sample, this clonotype was seen a few times. Germline is not matched at one junction end, which may reflect a read error. The chain joins TRBV6-5 to TRBJ1-1; TRBD1 matches 7 bases. Germline assignment: CDR1 MNHEY and CDR2 SVGAGI. The length of the CDR3 is 15 residues. Written as DNA, the CDR3 is TGTGCCAGCAGTTACGCAGGACAGGTGAACACTGAAGATTTCTTT. This codes for CASSYAGQVNTEDFF.

This clonotype showed up many times. The J gene is TRBJ2-7, the V gene TRBV7-3, with D maybe TRBD2 (6 bases). The CDR3 spans 13 residues. V dropped 2 bases and J dropped 3 bases, with 8 bases sitting between them. Germline values: CDR1 SGHTA, CDR2 FQGTGA. CDR3: CASSLGTFYEQYF. The CDR3 DNA is TGTGCCAGCAGCTTAGGGACTTTCTACGAGCAGTACTTC.

There are many counts of this clonotype. This chain links TRBV11-2 with TRBJ2-7, with 7 bases fitting TRBD1. The length of the CDR3 is 15 residues. Unmatched junction bases numbered 9, after V lost 1 base and J lost 6 bases. The germline V gene encodes CDR1 SGHAT and CDR2 FQNNGV. CDR3 DNA: TGTGCCAGCAGCTTAGGCGGCAGGGGGATCGTCGAGCAGTACTTC. Translating gives CASSLGGRGIVEQYF.

There are many counts of this clonotype. The chain is built from TRBV7-2 and TRBJ2-5; D call uncertain. Germline V CDR1 and CDR2: SGHTA, FQGNSA. V dropped 0 bases and J dropped 3 bases, with 5 bases sitting between them. This CDR3 is built from 13 residues. The CDR3 reads CASSLAREETQYF. In DNA form, the CDR3 reads TGTGCCAGCAGCTTAGCCCGAGAAGAGACCCAGTACTTC.

This clonotype was seen many times. This rearrangement joins TRBV20-1 to TRBJ1-2; the D is unclear. Trimming took 6 bases from V and 1 from J, leaving 9 bases between them. Germline CDR1 is DFQATT and CDR2 is SNEGSKA (reference sequence). The CDR3 sequence is 12 residues long. The CDR3 DNA is TGCAGTGCCAGTCCCGATAACTATGGCTACACCTTC. It is translated as CSASPDNYGYTF.

This clonotype was detected a few times. The chain is built from TRBV29-1 and TRBJ2-1; 8 bases are a match to TRBD1. CDR1 is SQVTM, CDR2 ANQGSEA, per germline. The CDR3 is made up of 16 amino acids. J was trimmed by 8 bases and V by 3 bases; bases with no gene match: 15. CDR3 protein: CSVDIRETGVVYEQFF. CDR3 DNA: TGCAGCGTTGATATTCGCGAGACAGGGGTTGTGTATGAGCAGTTCTTC.

This clonotype was observed a few times. The V call is TRBV2, the J call TRBJ1-5; 8 nucleotides align to TRBD1. The CDR3 has 16 residues. The V gene's germline CDR1 is SNHLY and CDR2 FYNNEI. V lost 2 bases, J lost 1 base, and 4 bases stayed unmatched. The CDR3 sequence is CASSESWTGSNQPQHF. CDR3 bases: TGTGCCAGCAGTGAATCCTGGACAGGGAGCAATCAGCCCCAGCATTTT.

There are many counts of this clonotype. The chain has TRBV7-9 and TRBJ1-4; D remains ambiguous. This CDR3 is 16 amino acids long. Germline V gives CDR1 SEHNR, CDR2 FQNEAQ (reference sequence). V lost 1 base, J lost 0 bases, and 9 bases lay in between. The CDR3 reads CASSLGRFATNEKLFF. The CDR3 nucleotides are TGTGCCAGCAGCTTAGGGCGGTTTGCAACTAATGAAAAACTGTTTTTT. Drawing the rest from reference TRBV7-9 and TRBJ1-4, the complete variable domain is DTGVSQNPRHKITKRGQNVTFRCDPISEHNRLYWYRQTLGQGPEFLTYFQNEAQLEKSRLLSDRFSAERPKGSFSTLEIQRTEQGDSAMYLCASSLGRFATNEKLFFGSGTQLSVL.

The rearrangement joins TRBV7-2 to TRBJ2-3, with 9 bases lining up with TRBD2. The trim removed 3 bases at V and 6 bases at J, leaving 13 bases unmatched. Germline V gene lookup returns CDR1 SGHTA and CDR2 FQGNSA. The CDR3 sequence is 17 residues long. The CDR3 sequence is CASSFGSGGGATDTQYF. For the CDR3, the DNA is TGTGCCAGCAGCTTCGGTTCTGGCGGGGGGGCCACCGATACGCAGTATTTT.

This clonotype was seen a few times. The rearrangement uses TRBV6-1 and TRBJ2-6; 11 positions match TRBD2. V lost 9 bases and J lost 0; bases outside the gene matches: 7. Germline V gene data show CDR1 as MNHNS and CDR2 as SASEGT. CDR3 size: 17 residues. This chain's CDR3 is CASKPGLADSGANVLTF. The CDR3 DNA sequence: TGTGCCAGTAAGCCGGGACTAGCGGACTCTGGGGCCAACGTCCTGACTTTC.